The 20 T cell receptor beta chains presented below share a single source sample, sequenced in a study of CD8 T cells in ankylosing spondylitis. Study-level findings and limits: A motif in TCR beta, a set of under ten highly homologous variants, appeared characteristic of ankylosing spondylitis blood.

TCRdb reprocessed the 5' RACE reads with MiXCR, giving one entry per CDR3 protein. This sample yields 750,000 to 850,000 distinct CDR3 sequences, of which about 10% are seen a single time; around 0.51% belongs to the top ten. Which antigens these TCRs recognize remains unknown. What was sequenced was blood, either unsorted or a sorted T cell fraction (not recorded which). The receptors originated from a male donor with ankylosing spondylitis.

The V call is TRBV11-1, the J call TRBJ2-7, with unresolved D. CDR1 SGHAT and CDR2 FQDESV come from the germline V gene (reference sequence). The V and J ends lost 5 bases and 3 bases respectively, with 14 bases between them. The CDR3 runs 14 residues. The CDR3 DNA is TGTGCCAGCAGCCCATACCGTGGAGACTACGAGCAGTACTTC. This gives the protein CASSPYRGDYEQYF.

This clonotype was counted at least ten times. The chain recombines TRBV20-1 with TRBJ2-3; TRBD2 is a possible D gene (6 bases). From germline, CDR1 is DFQATT and CDR2 SNEGSKA (reference sequence). This CDR3 has 14 residues. Trimming cost V 7 bases and J 4 bases, with 18 bases left between them. CDR3 sequence reads: CSVPSVQASDTQYF. CDR3 coding DNA: TGCAGTGTCCCTAGCGTGCAAGCCTCAGATACGCAGTATTTT.

This clonotype occurred many times. The chain carries TRBV29-1 and TRBJ1-1; D is uncertain. CDR1 SQVTM and CDR2 ANQGSEA come from the germline V gene. CDR3 length: 11 amino acids. V was shortened by 4 bases and J by 4 bases, with 7 bases between the two germline ends. The CDR3 sequence: CSVVGVTEAFF. CDR3 nucleotides: TGCAGCGTTGTTGGGGTCACTGAAGCTTTCTTT.

This clonotype was counted many times. This rearrangement joins TRBV20-1 to TRBJ2-7; D is undetermined. V was trimmed by 0 bases and J by 7 bases, leaving 13 bases between them. Germline V CDR1 and CDR2: DFQATT, SNEGSKA (reference sequence). This CDR3 region has 13 residues. The CDR3 sequence is CSAREPVYMEQYF. CDR3 in DNA: TGCAGTGCTAGAGAACCGGTTTACATGGAGCAGTACTTC.

In its sample, this clonotype was seen many times. The chain uses TRBV20-1 and TRBJ1-6, with no clear D. Trimming left V 6 bases short and J 10 bases short, with 10 bases between. The CDR3 loop spans 11 amino acids. In germline, CDR1 is DFQATT, CDR2 SNEGSKA (reference sequence). As DNA, the CDR3 is TGCAGTGCCCGTCTTGGATCACCCCTCCACTTT. Translated, it gives CSARLGSPLHF.

The J gene is TRBJ1-1, the V gene TRBV20-1; D unresolved. Trimming removed 2 bases at V and 8 bases at J, with 6 bases between. The CDR3 spans 10 residues. From germline, CDR1 is DFQATT and CDR2 SNEGSKA (reference sequence). CDR3 sequence reads: CSARSAEAFF. The CDR3 region has the DNA TGCAGTGCTAGATCCGCCGAAGCTTTCTTT.

In its sample, this clonotype was seen many times. The DNA of the CDR3 is TGCGCCAGCAGCGGGTGGGAGAACACTGAAGCTTTCTTT. It encodes CASSGWENTEAFF. The genes are TRBV5-1 and TRBJ1-1; D remains ambiguous. Trimming cost V 4 bases and J 1 base, with 8 bases left between them. The length of the CDR3 is 13 residues. Germline assignment: CDR1 SGHRS and CDR2 YFSETQ.

This clonotype appeared many times. The rearrangement joins TRBV12-3 or TRBV12-4 to TRBJ1-2; D remains ambiguous. The CDR3 has 13 residues. Between the trimmed V and J ends, which lost 7 bases and 5 bases, there was a span of 14 bases. The CDR3 loop reads CASTSSAGYGYTF. CDR3 nucleotide sequence: TGTGCCAGCACCTCTTCGGCGGGTTATGGCTACACCTTC.

This clonotype was recorded many times. The chain recombines TRBV18 with TRBJ2-5; 11 bases map to TRBD1. Unmatched junction bases numbered 4, after V lost 6 bases and J lost 4 bases. This CDR3 has 14 residues. Germline V gene lookup returns CDR1 KGHSH and CDR2 LQKENI. For the CDR3, the DNA is TGTGCCAGCTCCCCGGACAGGGGGCGAGAGACCCAGTACTTC. Amino acid sequence: CASSPDRGRETQYF.

This clonotype was counted many times. The V gene is TRBV20-1, the J gene TRBJ2-7; a weak D match, TRBD1 (6 bases). V was pared by 1 base and J by 3 bases, with 19 bases between. Per germline, CDR1 DFQATT and CDR2 SNEGSKA (reference sequence). The CDR3 length is 16 residues. Here the CDR3 DNA reads TGCAGTGCTAGAGGGTGGCATAAGGGGGAGCACTACGAGCAGTACTTC. This encodes CSARGWHKGEHYEQYF.

In its sample, this clonotype was seen many times. The chain links TRBV2 to TRBJ2-2; D gene uncertain. The CDR3 length is 16 residues. V lost 1 base and J 2 bases, leaving 11 bases between the germline ends. Germline CDR1 SNHLY, CDR2 FYNNEI. The CDR3 reads CASSEEGGPNTGELFF. The CDR3 nucleotides are TGTGCCAGCAGTGAAGAGGGTGGACCTAACACCGGGGAGCTGTTTTTT.

The J gene is TRBJ2-1, the V gene TRBV7-9; 10 nucleotides match TRBD2. V gave up 2 bases and J gave up 4 bases; unmatched junction bases: 5. Germline V gene sequence: CDR1 SEHNR, CDR2 FQNEAQ (reference sequence). The CDR3 has 16 amino acids. CDR3 bases: TGTGCCAGCAGCTTATCGGCTAGCGGGAGATACAATGAGCAGTTCTTC. It is translated as CASSLSASGRYNEQFF.

This clonotype was recorded a few times. The CDR3 DNA sequence: TGCAGTGCTAGAGATCCCCTAGCGGGGCTCTACGAGCAGTACTTC. It encodes CSARDPLAGLYEQYF. This chain joins TRBV20-1 and TRBJ2-7; 9 bases match TRBD2. V lost 0 bases to trimming and J lost 3 bases; unmatched junction nucleotides: 6. The CDR3 contains 15 residues. Germline lookup yields CDR1 DFQATT and CDR2 SNEGSKA (reference sequence).

This clonotype showed up just a few times. The V gene is TRBV14, the J gene TRBJ2-1, with D maybe TRBD2 (6 bases). CDR3 length: 14 residues. The V gene's germline CDR1 is SGHDN and CDR2 FVKESK. V dropped 3 bases and J dropped 4 bases, with 10 bases sitting between them. The CDR3 nucleotides read TGTGCCAGCAGCCAGCGGGACGGTTACAATGAGCAGTTCTTC. Protein sequence: CASSQRDGYNEQFF. The full variable domain, with the rest looked up from reference TRBV14 and TRBJ2-1, is EAGVTQFPSHSVIEKGQTVTLRCDPISGHDNLYWYRRVMGKEIKFLLHFVKESKQDESGMPNNRFLAERTGGTYSTLKVQPAELEDSGVYFCASSQRDGYNEQFFGPGTRLTVL.

This clonotype has a count of ten or more. J is TRBJ2-3 and V is TRBV5-1; D is perhaps TRBD1 or TRBD2 (5 bases each). The CDR3 is 14 amino acids. The V end was cut by 4 bases, the J end by 0 bases, with 9 bases between. The germline V gene encodes CDR1 SGHRS and CDR2 YFSETQ. CDR3 coding DNA: TGCGCCAGCAGCACCTGGGACAGCACAGATACGCAGTATTTT. Translation gives CASSTWDSTDTQYF.

The chain couples TRBV6-5 to TRBJ1-2; tentative D call: TRBD1 (6 bases). The CDR3 totals 12 residues. Germline V gene sequence: CDR1 MNHEY, CDR2 SVGAGI. Deletions cut 5 bases from V and 8 bases from J, with 12 bases between. CDR3 sequence: CASSTGYEGYTF. Here the CDR3 DNA reads TGTGCCAGCAGTACAGGGTATGAAGGCTACACCTTC.

Turning to this clonotype: A much larger clone differs from this one at a single base, so this may be a read error. The chain couples TRBV12-3 or TRBV12-4 to TRBJ1-5; no firm D call. The CDR3 covers 14 residues. The V gene lost 5 bases and the J gene lost 3 bases, with 11 bases spanning the gap. CDR3 region: CASSRDMINQPQHF. The CDR3 DNA follows: TGTGCCAGCAGTCGCGACATGATCAATCAGCCCCAGCATTTT.

As for this clonotype: The junction does not match germline at one end; this may be a read error. The chain carries TRBV20-1 and TRBJ2-4, with a possible D match to TRBD2 (6 bases). The CDR3 runs 13 residues. Germline CDR1 DFQATT, CDR2 SNEGSKA (reference sequence). CDR3 in amino acids: CSARNNGGNIQYF. The CDR3 nucleotides are TGCAGTGCTAGGAACAACGGGGGAAACATACAGTACTTC.

This clonotype was detected only a few times. The chain carries TRBV30 and TRBJ2-3; maybe TRBD1 (6 bases). V was cut by 3 bases and J by 5 bases, with 21 bases left in between. The CDR3 contains 16 residues. Germline loops: CDR1 GTSNPN, CDR2 SVGIG (reference sequence). The CDR3 spells CAWRPPTGSHLDTQYF. CDR3 nucleotide sequence: TGTGCCTGGAGGCCCCCCACAGGGTCCCATCTAGATACGCAGTATTTT.

Comment on this clonotype: A read error may produce the germline difference seen at one junction end. The chain carries TRBV20-1 and TRBJ2-3; 15 bases are shared with TRBD2. CDR1 is DFQATT and CDR2 is SNEGSKA in the germline V gene (reference sequence). The CDR3 is 17 amino acids. The CDR3 region has the DNA TGCTGTGCCCCTCCCCGGACTAGCGGGAGGGTGACAGATACGCAGTATTTT. Amino acids: CCAPPRTSGRVTDTQYF.